This record concerns one T cell receptor (beta chain) sequence. What it recognizes is unknown. This specimen comes from a study of lymphopenia after photon versus proton radiotherapy. This table comes from immunoSEQ multiplex PCR, and its TCRdb copy is limited to in-frame clones, with some not included. The sample has around 23,000 clones; about 91% are singletons. The CDR3 is 12 amino acids. Germline CDR1 reads ENHRY; CDR2 reads SYGVKD. Between the trimmed V and J ends, which lost 0 bases and 6 bases, there was a span of 3 bases. General observations from the study: Proton therapy kept repertoires fairly stable, unlike photons, which gained effector/memory cells. A bigger post-nadir fall in TCR diversity correlated inversely with survival time in deceased patients.

The starting material was peripheral blood, obtained from a patient treated with photon-based radiotherapy. This TCR derives from a man in his fifties with gastric cancer. The V call is TRBV10-3, the J call TRBJ1-3, with no clear D. CDR3 protein: CAISESANTIYF. The CDR3 DNA reads TGTGCCATCAGTGAGTCGGCAAACACCATATATTTT.